The clone carrying this TCR beta chain was recorded a few times. The primer mix had 60 Vbeta and 13 Jbeta primers. Assay: immunoSEQ multiplex PCR; the TCRdb copy retains only in-frame clones and omits some. In the table there are 160,000 or so clones, roughly 80% of which are singletons. This record belongs to a study of cytomegalovirus exposure and HLA in healthy donors. The specimen was PBMCs. The receptor was isolated from a man aged 40-49 years in good health and CMV-seronegative.

The CDR3 DNA reads as TGTGCCAGCACCCCCACAGGGGGCGCCACAGATACGCAGTATTTT. Residues: CASTPTGGATDTQYF. V is TRBV6-4 and J is TRBJ2-3; 9 bases map to TRBD1. CDR3 length: 15 residues. CDR1 and CDR2 (germline): MRHNA, SNTAGT. V lost 7 bases, J lost 2 bases, and 7 bases stayed unmatched.